Sequencing of this T cell receptor beta chain was carried out in a study of identical twins. TCRdb analysed the 5' RACE reads with MiXCR anew, one entry per CDR3 protein. In the table there are a few hundred thousand distinct CDR3 sequences, over 8.5% of which are singletons. Notes on this clonotype: A read error may produce the germline difference seen at one junction end.

The CDR3 covers 15 residues. Germline V gives CDR1 LNHDA, CDR2 SQIVND (reference sequence). Healthy Caucasians provided all donations. The sample was also linked to a second study, of yellow fever vaccine responses in identical twins.

The genes are TRBV19 and TRBJ2-2, with 7 bases matching TRBD2. Sample: PBMCs. This receptor was identified in a woman under 30 in good health. The CDR3 DNA reads as TGTGCCAGTCGTATACGGGGGGACCCGGACGGGGAGCTGTTTTTT. Amino acid sequence: CASRIRGDPDGELFF.